This T cell receptor (beta chain) was observed in a study of T cell responses to AZD1222 COVID-19 vaccine. Remarks on this clone: No antigen is known for it.

The study's findings and limits: Among the donors, most were white British and more were female, and clonal diversity was possibly underestimated. The number of AZD1222 recipients seropositive at baseline was only five or six. Breadth and depth of Spike-specific TCRs rose after two AZD1222 doses.

The germline V gene has CDR1 SGHTA and CDR2 FQGNSA. The CDR3 has 16 amino acids. The V gene end was trimmed by 6 bases and the J gene end by 4 bases; junction bases not matched to a gene: 12. This table comes from immunoSEQ multiplex PCR, and its TCRdb copy is limited to in-frame clones, with some not included. The sample consists of about 120,000 clones, 92% of them appearing once. V usage is TRBV7-2 and J usage is TRBJ2-3, with 8 bases aligning to TRBD2. The input for sequencing was peripheral blood, taken on day 0 of AZD1222 vaccination. The sequence was collected from an adult in good health. CDR3 sequence (DNA): TGTGCCAGCAGATACGGGGGAGCGGGAGCAGCAGATACGCAGTATTTT. It translates to CASRYGGAGAADTQYF.